This TCR beta chain comes out of a study of long-term antiretroviral therapy in people with HIV. Findings and limits, study-wide: Repertoires from HIV showed CDR3 length ranges narrower than those of controls. Blood in the study was drawn between 2004 and 2017, possibly under older ART regimens, which may be less effective than current ones. ART adherence, viral resistance and therapy changes were undocumented.

Comments on this clone: Its antigen is currently unknown.

They ran version v3.0 of the immunoSEQ assay at survey level. TCRdb's table, derived via immunoSEQ multiplex PCR, lists solely in-frame clones and lacks some. The table has some 27,000 clones, roughly 80% seen once. The TCR sequence derives from a young man with HIV. Source: unsorted PBMCs, taken 2.1 years after starting antiretroviral therapy.

The CDR3 sequence is CASSLTEGQPQHF. CDR3 DNA: TGTGCCAGCAGCCTGACCGAGGGGCAGCCCCAGCATTTT. This rearrangement joins TRBV7-9 to TRBJ1-5; the D gene is possibly TRBD1 (5 bases). Trimming removed 5 bases from V and 7 bases from J, with 12 bases in between. The germline V gene encodes CDR1 SEHNR and CDR2 FQNEAQ (reference sequence). This CDR3 has 13 residues.